The rows below give T cell receptor beta chains drawn from one sample of a study of Graves' ophthalmopathy and Graves' hyperthyroidism. From the multiplex PCR reads, TCRdb called clonotypes with MiXCR, one entry per CDR3 protein. The table records around 1.1 million distinct CDR3 sequences, 36% of them present only once. The specimen was peripheral blood or thyroid tissue (not recorded which). These receptor sequences come from an adult man with Graves' hyperthyroidism. Each CDR3 is given with its conserved first and last residue. The D gene is left open where the match is weak. Where a row states a size, it is once, few, many or the class of an expanded clone; other rows omit it.

j_call: TRBJ1-4
clone_size: .
cdr3_length: 15
v_call: TRBV12-3/TRBV12-4
d_call: .
cdr3_aa: CASSLEGRAGEKLFF
cdr3_nt: TGTGCCAGCAGTTTAGAAGGCAGGGCTGGGGAAAAACTGTTTTTT

j_call: TRBJ1-1
clone_size: few
cdr3_length: 13
v_call: TRBV20-1
d_call: TRBD1
cdr3_aa: CSARLDRGTEAFF
cdr3_nt: TGCAGTGCTCGCCTCGACAGGGGGACTGAAGCTTTCTTT

j_call: TRBJ2-7
clone_size: many
cdr3_length: 14
v_call: TRBV11-2
d_call: TRBD1
cdr3_aa: CASSLRGQPYEQYF
cdr3_nt: TGTGCCAGCAGCTTAAGGGGACAGCCCTACGAGCAGTACTTC

j_call: TRBJ1-5
clone_size: few
cdr3_length: 15
v_call: TRBV5-6
d_call: .
cdr3_aa: CASSFSRTENQPQHF
cdr3_nt: TGTGCCAGCAGCTTCTCCCGGACCGAAAATCAGCCCCAGCATTTT

j_call: TRBJ1-6
clone_size: .
cdr3_length: 15
v_call: TRBV12-3/TRBV12-4
d_call: .
cdr3_aa: CASSEKRPTNSPLHF
cdr3_nt: TGTGCCAGCAGTGAAAAAAGACCGACGAATTCACCCCTCCACTTT

j_call: TRBJ1-1
clone_size: many
cdr3_length: 15
v_call: TRBV12-3/TRBV12-4
d_call: .
cdr3_aa: CASSLKGGANTEAFF
cdr3_nt: TGTGCCAGCAGTCTCAAGGGAGGGGCGAACACTGAAGCTTTCTTT

j_call: TRBJ1-2
clone_size: .
cdr3_length: 11
v_call: TRBV7-9
d_call: .
cdr3_aa: CASSLAGGSTF
cdr3_nt: TGTGCCAGCAGCCTAGCGGGAGGCAGCACCTTC

j_call: TRBJ1-2
clone_size: many
cdr3_length: 15
v_call: TRBV9
d_call: .
cdr3_aa: CASSPRGERIYGYTF
cdr3_nt: TGTGCCAGCAGCCCGCGGGGGGAAAGGATCTATGGCTACACCTTC

j_call: TRBJ1-4
clone_size: .
cdr3_length: 12
v_call: TRBV7-9
d_call: .
cdr3_aa: CASSLLDEKLFF
cdr3_nt: TGTGCCAGCAGCCTCCTTGATGAAAAACTGTTTTTT

j_call: TRBJ1-1
clone_size: .
cdr3_length: 15
v_call: TRBV3-1
d_call: .
cdr3_aa: CASSQYRGKVTEAFF
cdr3_nt: TGTGCCAGCAGCCAATACCGGGGGAAGGTCACTGAAGCTTTCTTT

j_call: TRBJ1-1
clone_size: .
cdr3_length: 14
v_call: TRBV11-2
d_call: .
cdr3_aa: CASSLDWTNTEAFF
cdr3_nt: TGTGCCAGCAGCTTAGATTGGACGAACACTGAAGCTTTCTTT

j_call: TRBJ2-6
clone_size: .
cdr3_length: 16
v_call: TRBV7-8
d_call: .
cdr3_aa: CASSYRARGGADVLTF
cdr3_nt: TGTGCCAGCAGCTACCGGGCGCGGGGTGGGGCCGACGTCCTGACTTTC

j_call: TRBJ2-2
clone_size: many
cdr3_length: 14
v_call: TRBV24-1
d_call: TRBD1
cdr3_aa: CATSRTGGTGELFF
cdr3_nt: TGTGCCACCAGTCGGACAGGGGGCACCGGGGAGCTGTTTTTT

j_call: TRBJ1-4
clone_size: .
cdr3_length: 16
v_call: TRBV20-1
d_call: .
cdr3_aa: CSARSPFGGRNEKLFF
cdr3_nt: TGCAGTGCTAGATCGCCGTTCGGGGGGAGAAATGAAAAACTGTTTTTT

j_call: TRBJ2-7
clone_size: .
cdr3_length: 14
v_call: TRBV9
d_call: .
cdr3_aa: CASSPPNLSYEQYF
cdr3_nt: TGTGCCAGCTCACCACCTAATCTGTCCTACGAGCAGTACTTC

j_call: TRBJ1-2
clone_size: many
cdr3_length: 14
v_call: TRBV15
d_call: TRBD1
cdr3_aa: CATQEGAGKDGYTF
cdr3_nt: TGTGCCACGCAGGAGGGGGCTGGAAAAGATGGCTACACCTTC

j_call: TRBJ2-5
clone_size: many
cdr3_length: 13
v_call: TRBV7-2
d_call: .
cdr3_aa: CASSPLSWETQYF
cdr3_nt: TGTGCCAGCAGCCCACTTAGCTGGGAGACCCAGTACTTC

j_call: TRBJ1-5
clone_size: few
cdr3_length: 16
v_call: TRBV12-3/TRBV12-4
d_call: .
cdr3_aa: CASSSTSLGGNQPQHF
cdr3_nt: TGTGCCAGCAGTTCCACCTCCTTAGGCGGAAATCAGCCCCAGCATTTT

j_call: TRBJ2-5
clone_size: many
cdr3_length: 15
v_call: TRBV2
d_call: .
cdr3_aa: CASSGLQDQTETQYF
cdr3_nt: TGTGCCAGCAGTGGTTTGCAGGACCAAACAGAGACCCAGTACTTC

j_call: TRBJ2-6
clone_size: many
cdr3_length: 16
v_call: TRBV29-1
d_call: .
cdr3_aa: CSARDRLSSGANVLTF
cdr3_nt: TGCAGCGCGCGGGACCGCCTGAGCTCTGGGGCCAACGTCCTGACTTTC

j_call: TRBJ1-5
clone_size: many
cdr3_length: 14
v_call: TRBV20-1
d_call: .
cdr3_aa: CSAKGSTSQEPQHF
cdr3_nt: TGCAGTGCCAAAGGATCCACCTCCCAAGAGCCCCAGCATTTT

j_call: TRBJ1-4
clone_size: few
cdr3_length: 14
v_call: TRBV13
d_call: .
cdr3_aa: CASSPAGGNEKLFF
cdr3_nt: TGTGCCAGCAGCCCGGCCGGGGGTAATGAAAAACTGTTTTTT

j_call: TRBJ1-1
clone_size: many
cdr3_length: 12
v_call: TRBV2
d_call: .
cdr3_aa: CASSEVNTEAFF
cdr3_nt: TGTGCCAGCAGTGAAGTGAACACTGAAGCTTTCTTT

j_call: TRBJ1-2
clone_size: many
cdr3_length: 15
v_call: TRBV20-1
d_call: .
cdr3_aa: CSATTDQGPNYGYTF
cdr3_nt: TGCAGTGCTACCACAGACCAGGGCCCGAACTATGGCTACACCTTC

j_call: TRBJ2-7
clone_size: .
cdr3_length: 14
v_call: TRBV20-1
d_call: TRBD2
cdr3_aa: CSARLAGVLYEQYF
cdr3_nt: TGCAGTGCTAGATTAGCGGGAGTCCTCTACGAGCAGTACTTC

j_call: TRBJ1-5
clone_size: many
cdr3_length: 15
v_call: TRBV7-2
d_call: .
cdr3_aa: CASSPSLTSNQPQHF
cdr3_nt: TGTGCCAGCAGCCCCTCCCTTACTAGCAATCAGCCCCAGCATTTT

j_call: TRBJ2-7
clone_size: .
cdr3_length: 14
v_call: TRBV4-2
d_call: .
cdr3_aa: CASSQAQVGDEQYF
cdr3_nt: TGTGCCAGCAGCCAAGCCCAGGTTGGAGACGAGCAGTACTTC

j_call: TRBJ1-6
clone_size: many
cdr3_length: 15
v_call: TRBV7-3
d_call: .
cdr3_aa: CASSPDGLANSPLHF
cdr3_nt: TGTGCCAGCAGCCCGGACGGACTCGCGAATTCACCCCTCCACTTT

j_call: TRBJ2-7
clone_size: many
cdr3_length: 16
v_call: TRBV7-9
d_call: TRBD1
cdr3_aa: CASSPTGQGGLSEQYF
cdr3_nt: TGTGCCAGCAGCCCTACAGGACAGGGAGGTCTGAGCGAGCAGTACTTC

j_call: TRBJ1-5
clone_size: .
cdr3_length: 17
v_call: TRBV7-8
d_call: TRBD1
cdr3_aa: CASSLSPGGWGNQPQHF
cdr3_nt: TGTGCCAGCAGCCTCTCCCCAGGGGGCTGGGGCAATCAGCCCCAGCATTTT

j_call: TRBJ1-6
clone_size: many
cdr3_length: 14
v_call: TRBV7-2
d_call: TRBD1
cdr3_aa: CASGQGIGNSPLHF
cdr3_nt: TGTGCCAGCGGACAGGGAATAGGAAATTCACCCCTCCACTTT

j_call: TRBJ2-7
clone_size: many
cdr3_length: 12
v_call: TRBV29-1
d_call: TRBD1
cdr3_aa: CSAGTGTGEQYF
cdr3_nt: TGCAGCGCTGGGACAGGGACGGGTGAGCAGTACTTC

j_call: TRBJ1-5
clone_size: many
cdr3_length: 17
v_call: TRBV6-6
d_call: TRBD1
cdr3_aa: CASSYPGDRVGNQPQHF
cdr3_nt: TGTGCCAGCAGTTACCCGGGGGACAGGGTTGGCAATCAGCCCCAGCATTTT

j_call: TRBJ2-6
clone_size: many
cdr3_length: 16
v_call: TRBV9
d_call: .
cdr3_aa: CASSVGGSSGANVLTF
cdr3_nt: TGTGCCAGCAGCGTAGGGGGCAGCTCTGGGGCCAACGTCCTGACTTTC

j_call: TRBJ2-6
clone_size: .
cdr3_length: 16
v_call: TRBV5-1
d_call: TRBD1
cdr3_aa: CASSKTGGSGANVLTF
cdr3_nt: TGCGCCAGCAGTAAGACAGGGGGCTCTGGGGCCAACGTCCTGACTTTC

j_call: TRBJ2-2
clone_size: .
cdr3_length: 11
v_call: TRBV10-3
d_call: .
cdr3_aa: CAISREGELFF
cdr3_nt: TGTGCCATCAGCCGGGAGGGGGAGCTGTTTTTT

j_call: TRBJ2-7
clone_size: .
cdr3_length: 14
v_call: TRBV11-2
d_call: TRBD2
cdr3_aa: CASSLDLAGDEQYF
cdr3_nt: TGTGCCAGCAGCTTAGATCTAGCGGGGGACGAGCAGTACTTC

j_call: TRBJ1-1
clone_size: .
cdr3_length: 12
v_call: TRBV10-3
d_call: TRBD1
cdr3_aa: CAAGQGNTEAFF
cdr3_nt: TGTGCCGCCGGACAGGGGAACACTGAAGCTTTCTTT

j_call: TRBJ1-1
clone_size: .
cdr3_length: 12
v_call: TRBV28
d_call: .
cdr3_aa: CASVRQNTEAFF
cdr3_nt: TGTGCCAGCGTCAGACAGAACACTGAAGCTTTCTTT

j_call: TRBJ1-5
clone_size: many
cdr3_length: 15
v_call: TRBV19
d_call: .
cdr3_aa: CASSGSGAWAQPQHF
cdr3_nt: TGTGCCAGTAGTGGCTCTGGGGCGTGGGCTCAGCCCCAGCATTTT

j_call: TRBJ1-1
clone_size: .
cdr3_length: 15
v_call: TRBV15
d_call: .
cdr3_aa: CATTDPGFLVTEAFF
cdr3_nt: TGTGCCACCACCGATCCAGGATTCTTGGTGACTGAAGCTTTCTTT

j_call: TRBJ1-5
clone_size: .
cdr3_length: 17
v_call: TRBV6-1
d_call: TRBD1
cdr3_aa: CASSEAMGQGADQPQHF
cdr3_nt: TGTGCCAGCAGTGAAGCGATGGGGCAGGGGGCTGATCAGCCCCAGCATTTT

j_call: TRBJ1-1
clone_size: many
cdr3_length: 15
v_call: TRBV15
d_call: .
cdr3_aa: CATSSMEQGGTEAFF
cdr3_nt: TGTGCCACCAGCAGCATGGAGCAGGGAGGGACTGAAGCTTTCTTT

j_call: TRBJ1-5
clone_size: .
cdr3_length: 16
v_call: TRBV7-8
d_call: .
cdr3_aa: CASSLPSGPRQETQHF
cdr3_nt: TGTGCCAGCAGCTTACCTAGCGGGCCCCGCCAAGAGACCCAGCATTTT

j_call: TRBJ2-7
clone_size: .
cdr3_length: 17
v_call: TRBV5-8
d_call: TRBD2
cdr3_aa: CASSLIRMGGSNYEQYF
cdr3_nt: TGTGCCAGCAGCTTGATCCGCATGGGGGGGAGTAATTACGAGCAGTACTTC

j_call: TRBJ1-6
clone_size: few
cdr3_length: 19
v_call: TRBV6-5
d_call: TRBD1
cdr3_aa: CASSYTGQGLSSYNSPLHF
cdr3_nt: TGTGCCAGCAGTTACACCGGACAGGGTCTTAGCTCCTATAATTCACCCCTCCACTTT

j_call: TRBJ1-2
clone_size: few
cdr3_length: 14
v_call: TRBV6-5
d_call: TRBD1
cdr3_aa: CASSEQTGVYGYTF
cdr3_nt: TGTGCCAGCAGTGAACAAACAGGGGTATATGGCTACACCTTC

j_call: TRBJ2-5
clone_size: .
cdr3_length: 15
v_call: TRBV24-1
d_call: .
cdr3_aa: CASIPQAAAWETQYF
cdr3_nt: TGTGCCAGCATCCCCCAGGCAGCCGCTTGGGAGACCCAGTACTTC

j_call: TRBJ1-2
clone_size: .
cdr3_length: 14
v_call: TRBV5-1
d_call: TRBD1
cdr3_aa: CASSLGQGIGGYTF
cdr3_nt: TGCGCCAGCAGCTTGGGACAGGGTATTGGTGGCTACACCTTC

j_call: TRBJ2-3
clone_size: .
cdr3_length: 15
v_call: TRBV5-1
d_call: TRBD2
cdr3_aa: CASSPGLAGGDTQYF
cdr3_nt: TGCGCCAGCAGCCCCGGACTAGCGGGAGGAGATACGCAGTATTTT

j_call: TRBJ1-5
clone_size: many
cdr3_length: 14
v_call: TRBV7-2
d_call: .
cdr3_aa: CASSLRGSNQPQHF
cdr3_nt: TGTGCCAGCAGCTTAAGGGGTAGCAATCAGCCCCAGCATTTT